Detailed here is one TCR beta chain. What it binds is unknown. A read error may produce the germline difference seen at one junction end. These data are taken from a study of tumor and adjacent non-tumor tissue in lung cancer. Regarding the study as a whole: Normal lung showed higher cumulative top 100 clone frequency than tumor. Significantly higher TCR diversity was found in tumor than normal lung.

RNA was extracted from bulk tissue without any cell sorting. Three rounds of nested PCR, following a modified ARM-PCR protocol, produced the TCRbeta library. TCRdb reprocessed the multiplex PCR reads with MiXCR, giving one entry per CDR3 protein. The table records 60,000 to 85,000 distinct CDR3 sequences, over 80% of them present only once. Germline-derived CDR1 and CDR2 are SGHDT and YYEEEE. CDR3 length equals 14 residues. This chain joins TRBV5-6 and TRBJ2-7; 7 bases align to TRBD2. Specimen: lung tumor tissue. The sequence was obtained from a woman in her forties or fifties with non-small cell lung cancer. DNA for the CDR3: TGTGCCAGTAGCTTGAGTGGGACTAACGTCGAGCAGTACTTC. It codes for CASSLSGTNVEQYF.